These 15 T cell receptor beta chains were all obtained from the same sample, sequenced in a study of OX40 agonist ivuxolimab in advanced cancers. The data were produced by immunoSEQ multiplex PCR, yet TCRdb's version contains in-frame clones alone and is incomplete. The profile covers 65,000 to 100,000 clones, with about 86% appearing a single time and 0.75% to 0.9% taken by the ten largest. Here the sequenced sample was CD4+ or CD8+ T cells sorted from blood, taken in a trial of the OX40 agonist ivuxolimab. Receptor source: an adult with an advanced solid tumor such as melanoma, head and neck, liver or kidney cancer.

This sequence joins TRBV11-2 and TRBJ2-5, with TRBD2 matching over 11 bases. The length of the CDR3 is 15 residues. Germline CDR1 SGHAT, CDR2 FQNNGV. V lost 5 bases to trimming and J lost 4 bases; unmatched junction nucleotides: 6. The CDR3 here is CASSDSGLAGETQYF. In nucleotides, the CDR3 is TGTGCCAGCAGCGACTCTGGACTAGCGGGAGAGACCCAGTACTTC. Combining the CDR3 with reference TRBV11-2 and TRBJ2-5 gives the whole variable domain EAGVAQSPRYKIIEKRQSVAFWCNPISGHATLYWYQQILGQGPKLLIQFQNNGVVDDSQLPKDRFSAERLKGVDSTLKIQPAKLEDSAVYLCASSDSGLAGETQYFGPGTRLLVL.

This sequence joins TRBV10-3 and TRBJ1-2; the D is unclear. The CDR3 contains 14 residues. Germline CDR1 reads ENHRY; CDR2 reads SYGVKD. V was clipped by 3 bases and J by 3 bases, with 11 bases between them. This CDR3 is CAISDSTNHYGYTF. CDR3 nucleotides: TGTGCCATCAGTGACTCGACAAATCACTATGGCTACACCTTC.

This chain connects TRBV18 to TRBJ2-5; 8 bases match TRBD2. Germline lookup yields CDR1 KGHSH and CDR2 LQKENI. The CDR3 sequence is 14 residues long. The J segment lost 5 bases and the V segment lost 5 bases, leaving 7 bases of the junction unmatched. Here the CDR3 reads CASSVGAGGETQYF. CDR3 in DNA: TGTGCCAGCTCAGTCGGTGCGGGAGGCGAGACCCAGTACTTC.

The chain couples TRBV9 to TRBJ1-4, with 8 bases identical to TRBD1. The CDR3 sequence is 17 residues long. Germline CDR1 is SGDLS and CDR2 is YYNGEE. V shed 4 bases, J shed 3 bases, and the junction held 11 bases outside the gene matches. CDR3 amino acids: CASSTWDRPAANEKLFF. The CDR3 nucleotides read TGTGCCAGCAGCACCTGGGACAGGCCTGCGGCTAATGAAAAACTGTTTTTT.

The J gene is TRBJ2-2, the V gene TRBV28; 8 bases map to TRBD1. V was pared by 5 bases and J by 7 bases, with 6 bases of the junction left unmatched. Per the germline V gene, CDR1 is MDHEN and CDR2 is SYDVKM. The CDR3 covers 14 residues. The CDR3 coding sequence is TGTGCCAGCAGTCCGGGACAGGTATTCGGGGAGCTGTTTTTT. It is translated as CASSPGQVFGELFF.

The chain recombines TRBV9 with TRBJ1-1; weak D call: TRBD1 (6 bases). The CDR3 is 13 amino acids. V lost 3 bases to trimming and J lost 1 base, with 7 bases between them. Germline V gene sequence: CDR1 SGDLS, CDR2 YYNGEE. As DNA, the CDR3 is TGTGCCAGCAGCGCACAGGGGAACACTGAAGCTTTCTTT. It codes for CASSAQGNTEAFF.

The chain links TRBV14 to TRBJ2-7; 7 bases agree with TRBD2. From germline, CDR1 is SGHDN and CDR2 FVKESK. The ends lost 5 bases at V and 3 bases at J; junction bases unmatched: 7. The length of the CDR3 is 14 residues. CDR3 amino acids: CASSYMGGSYEQYF. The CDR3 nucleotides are TGTGCCAGCAGCTATATGGGAGGGAGCTACGAGCAGTACTTC.

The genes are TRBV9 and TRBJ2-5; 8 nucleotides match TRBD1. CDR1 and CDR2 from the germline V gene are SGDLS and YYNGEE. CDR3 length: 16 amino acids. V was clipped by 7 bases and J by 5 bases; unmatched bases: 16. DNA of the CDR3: TGTGCCAGCTCCAAAGGGCAGGGGGCGCTTAGCGAGACCCAGTACTTC. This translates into CASSKGQGALSETQYF.

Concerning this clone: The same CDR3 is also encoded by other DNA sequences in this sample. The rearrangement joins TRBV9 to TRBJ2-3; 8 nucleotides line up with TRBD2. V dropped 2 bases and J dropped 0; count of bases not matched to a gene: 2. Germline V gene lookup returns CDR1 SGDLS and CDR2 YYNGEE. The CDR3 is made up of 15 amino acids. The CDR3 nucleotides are TGTGCCAGCAGCGTCCTAGCGGGCAGCACAGATACGCAGTATTTT. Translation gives CASSVLAGSTDTQYF.

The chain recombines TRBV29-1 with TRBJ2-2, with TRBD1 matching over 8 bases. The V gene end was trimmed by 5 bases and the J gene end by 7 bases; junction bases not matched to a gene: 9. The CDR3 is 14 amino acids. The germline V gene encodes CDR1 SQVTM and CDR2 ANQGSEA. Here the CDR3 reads CSVRLQGDGGELFF. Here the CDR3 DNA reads TGCAGCGTTAGATTACAGGGGGACGGCGGGGAGCTGTTTTTT.

CDR3 in DNA: TGTGCCAGCAGAACCGGGGGGGCGAGCACCGGGGAGCTGTTTTTT. Translation: CASRTGGASTGELFF. J is TRBJ2-2 and V is TRBV28; 8 bases agree with TRBD2. There are 15 residues in the CDR3. V was pared by 6 bases and J by 4 bases, with 7 bases of the junction left unmatched. Germline values: CDR1 MDHEN, CDR2 SYDVKM.

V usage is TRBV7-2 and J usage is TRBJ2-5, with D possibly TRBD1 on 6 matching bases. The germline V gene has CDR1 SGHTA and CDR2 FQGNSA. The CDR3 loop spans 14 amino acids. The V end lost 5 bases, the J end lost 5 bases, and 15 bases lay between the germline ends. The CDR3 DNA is TGTGCCAGCAGCACTTTGACAGGAGGCGAGACCCAGTACTTC. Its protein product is CASSTLTGGETQYF.

CDR3 amino acids: CASRADRGETYEQYF. The CDR3 DNA follows: TGTGCCAGCAGAGCGGACAGGGGCGAAACCTACGAGCAGTACTTC. The J gene is TRBJ2-7, the V gene TRBV7-2; 9 bases line up with TRBD1. This CDR3 is built from 15 residues. The J segment lost 2 bases and the V segment lost 6 bases, leaving 8 bases of the junction unmatched. Germline-derived CDR1 and CDR2 are SGHTA and FQGNSA.

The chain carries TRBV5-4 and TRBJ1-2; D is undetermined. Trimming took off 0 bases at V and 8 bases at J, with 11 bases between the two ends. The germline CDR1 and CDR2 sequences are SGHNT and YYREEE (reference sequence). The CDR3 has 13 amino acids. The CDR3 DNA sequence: TGTGCCAGCAGCTTGGAGGGCAATCACGGCTACACCTTC. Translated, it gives CASSLEGNHGYTF.

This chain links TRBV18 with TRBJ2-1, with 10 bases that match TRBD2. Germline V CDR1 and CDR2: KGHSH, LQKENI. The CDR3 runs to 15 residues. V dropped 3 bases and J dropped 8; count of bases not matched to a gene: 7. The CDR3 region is CASSPTSGPSYEQFF. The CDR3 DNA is TGTGCCAGCTCACCGACTAGCGGGCCGAGCTATGAGCAGTTCTTC.